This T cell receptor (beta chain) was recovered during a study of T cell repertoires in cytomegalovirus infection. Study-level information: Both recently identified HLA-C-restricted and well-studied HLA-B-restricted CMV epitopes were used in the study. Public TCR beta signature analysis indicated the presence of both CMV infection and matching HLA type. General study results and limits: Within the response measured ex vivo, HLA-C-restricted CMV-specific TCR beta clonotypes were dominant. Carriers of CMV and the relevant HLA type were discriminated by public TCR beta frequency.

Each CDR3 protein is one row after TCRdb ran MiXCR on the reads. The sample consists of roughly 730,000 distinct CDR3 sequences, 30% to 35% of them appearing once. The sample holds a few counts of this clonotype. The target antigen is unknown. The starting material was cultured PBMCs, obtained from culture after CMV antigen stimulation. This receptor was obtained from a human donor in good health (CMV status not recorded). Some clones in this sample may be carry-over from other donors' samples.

The CDR3 DNA follows: TGTGCCAGCAGGGCGGGACTCCCCTTGGTCAATGAGCAGTTCTTC. Translating gives CASRAGLPLVNEQFF. The chain employs TRBV6-1 and TRBJ2-1, with TRBD2 as a possible D gene (6 bases). The CDR3 is 15 residues long. V lost 6 bases and J 6 bases, leaving 18 bases between the germline ends. Germline CDR1 reads MNHNS; CDR2 reads SASEGT.